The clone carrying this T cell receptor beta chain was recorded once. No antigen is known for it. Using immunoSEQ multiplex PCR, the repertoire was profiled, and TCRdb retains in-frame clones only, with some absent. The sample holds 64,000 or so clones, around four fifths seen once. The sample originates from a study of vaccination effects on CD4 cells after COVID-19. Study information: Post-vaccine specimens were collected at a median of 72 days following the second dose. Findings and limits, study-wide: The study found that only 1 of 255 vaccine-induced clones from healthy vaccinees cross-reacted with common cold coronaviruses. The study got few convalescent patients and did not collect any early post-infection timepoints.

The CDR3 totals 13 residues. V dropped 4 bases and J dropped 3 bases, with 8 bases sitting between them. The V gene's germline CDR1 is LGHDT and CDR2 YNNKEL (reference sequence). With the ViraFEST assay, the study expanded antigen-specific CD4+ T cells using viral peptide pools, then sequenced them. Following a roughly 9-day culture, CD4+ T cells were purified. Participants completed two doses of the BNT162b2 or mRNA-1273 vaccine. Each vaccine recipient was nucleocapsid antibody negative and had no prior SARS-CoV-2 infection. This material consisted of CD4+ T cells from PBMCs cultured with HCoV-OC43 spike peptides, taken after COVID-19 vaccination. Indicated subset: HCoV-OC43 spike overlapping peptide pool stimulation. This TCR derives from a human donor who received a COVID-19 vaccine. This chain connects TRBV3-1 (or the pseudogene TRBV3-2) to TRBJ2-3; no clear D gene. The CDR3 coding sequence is TGTGCCAGCAGCCCCGCCCAGACAGATACGCAGTATTTT. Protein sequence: CASSPAQTDTQYF.